This T cell receptor (beta chain) originates from a study of blood T cell repertoires in COVID-19 (dated by TCRdb to 2020 to 2022). Regarding the study in general: The collaborator samples originated in the United States, Italy and Spain and spanned the acute and convalescent phases of COVID-19. The prospective study material was composed of cDNA or gDNA derived from T cells, B-cell-depleted T cells, or PBMCs. The dataset comprised deeply sampled blood TCRbeta repertoires from subjects exposed to, actively infected with, or recovered from COVID-19. The repertoires were made available in a free public database intended to serve as a resource for research on the immune response to SARS-CoV-2. The samples were drawn from the first 160 participants of the ongoing ImmuneRACE study and from over a thousand subjects provided by 6 global collaborators. Sample metadata almost always included a de-identified subject ID, COVID-19 status, age in years and sex. Where available, HLA class I and class II types were obtained from metadata supplied by the sample provider rather than from assay-based typing.

A note on this clone: Its binding antigen is unknown. Per-nucleotide qualities are absent, and no much larger clonotype sits a single base away.

General conclusions and limits of the study: The amount of clinical and demographic metadata varied by source and participant and was provided uncurated.

The immunoSEQ Assay, a bias-controlled multiplex PCR, was used to amplify TCRbeta CDR3 regions from genomic DNA. The paper's processing steps were these. The number of nucleated cells in each sample was estimated from the amplification of reference gene primers within the assay. To quantify the absolute abundance of each unique TCRbeta CDR3 rearrangement, sequence reads were collapsed and filtered. For each sample, productive Simpson clonality was calculated by taking the square root of Simpson's diversity index across productive rearrangements. In TCRdb, the immuneACCESS table is reduced to in-frame sequences with V and J assigned. These tables do not hold every clone; where another copy was compared, an unresolved V gene accounts for under half, and the others remain unexplained. That table gives V, J and clone size, and the DNA gave D and trimming. In this sample the table shows 200,000 to 300,000 clones, approximately 80% of which occur a single time. Together, the top ten hold around 27% of the sample.

Each collaborating institution followed its own protocols to collect whole blood in K2EDTA tubes. For TCRbeta analysis, collaborators shipped samples as frozen whole blood, isolated PBMCs, or DNA extracted from either of those sample types. This clonotype was sampled from a man in his forties or fifties with acute or convalescent COVID-19. The specimen was peripheral blood.

The CDR3 corresponds to CASSKAVQAVAGRTYEQYF. The DNA is TGTGCCAGCAGCAAAGCCGTTCAGGCCGTAGCGGGGAGGACCTACGAGCAGTACTTC. The chain is encoded by TRBV21-1 joined to TRBJ2-7; the table's D call of TRBD2 was not tested on the DNA. TRBV21-1 is shown as a pseudogene. The CDR3 runs 19 residues from the cysteine to the phenylalanine. The kept DNA is CDR3 alone, 57 bases in frame from the first base.